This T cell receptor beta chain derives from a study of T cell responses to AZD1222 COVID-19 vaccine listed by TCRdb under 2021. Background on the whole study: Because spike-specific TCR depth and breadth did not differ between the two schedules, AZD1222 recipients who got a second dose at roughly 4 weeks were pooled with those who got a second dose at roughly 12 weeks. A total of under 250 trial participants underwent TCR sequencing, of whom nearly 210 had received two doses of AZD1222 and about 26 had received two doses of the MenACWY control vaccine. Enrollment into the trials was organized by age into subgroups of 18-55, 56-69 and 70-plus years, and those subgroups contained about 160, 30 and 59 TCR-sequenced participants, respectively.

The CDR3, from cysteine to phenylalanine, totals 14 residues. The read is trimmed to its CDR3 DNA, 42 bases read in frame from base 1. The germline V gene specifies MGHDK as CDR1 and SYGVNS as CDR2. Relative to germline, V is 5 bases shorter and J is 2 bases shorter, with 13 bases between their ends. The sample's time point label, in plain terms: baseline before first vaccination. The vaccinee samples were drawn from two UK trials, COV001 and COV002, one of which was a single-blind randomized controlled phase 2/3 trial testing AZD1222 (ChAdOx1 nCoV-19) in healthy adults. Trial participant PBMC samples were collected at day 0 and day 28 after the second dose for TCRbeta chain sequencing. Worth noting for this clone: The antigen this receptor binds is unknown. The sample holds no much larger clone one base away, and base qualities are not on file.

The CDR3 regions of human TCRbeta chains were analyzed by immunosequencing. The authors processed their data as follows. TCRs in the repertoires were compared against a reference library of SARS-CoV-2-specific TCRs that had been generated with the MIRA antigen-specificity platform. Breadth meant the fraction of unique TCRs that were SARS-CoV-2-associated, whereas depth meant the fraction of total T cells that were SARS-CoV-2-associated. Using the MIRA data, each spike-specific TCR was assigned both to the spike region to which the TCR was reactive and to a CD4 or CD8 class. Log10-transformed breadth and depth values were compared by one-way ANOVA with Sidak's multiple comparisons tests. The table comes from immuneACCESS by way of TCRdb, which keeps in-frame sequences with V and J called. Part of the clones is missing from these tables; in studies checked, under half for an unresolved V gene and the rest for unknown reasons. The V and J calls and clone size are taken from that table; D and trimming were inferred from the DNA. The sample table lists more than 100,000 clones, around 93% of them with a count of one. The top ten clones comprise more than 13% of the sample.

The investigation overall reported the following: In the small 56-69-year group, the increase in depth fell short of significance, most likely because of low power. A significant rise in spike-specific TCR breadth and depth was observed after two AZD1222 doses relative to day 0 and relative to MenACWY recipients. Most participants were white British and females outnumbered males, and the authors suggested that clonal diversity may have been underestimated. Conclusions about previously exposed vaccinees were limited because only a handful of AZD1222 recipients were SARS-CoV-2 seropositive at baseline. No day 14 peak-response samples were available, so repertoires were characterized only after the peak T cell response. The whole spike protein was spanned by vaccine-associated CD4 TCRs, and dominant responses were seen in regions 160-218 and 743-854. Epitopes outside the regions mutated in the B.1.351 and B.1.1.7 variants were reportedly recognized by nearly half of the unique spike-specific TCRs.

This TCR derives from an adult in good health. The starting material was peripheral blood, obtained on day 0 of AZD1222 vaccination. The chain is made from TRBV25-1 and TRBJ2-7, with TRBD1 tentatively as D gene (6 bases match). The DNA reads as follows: TGTGCCAGCAGTTTACAGGGCCCCCCCTACGAGCAGTACTTC. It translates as CASSLQGPPYEQYF.